This T cell receptor beta chain was recovered during a study of Ad26.COV2.S vaccination and SARS-CoV-2 variants. Study findings and constraints: Overall T cell responses may have been underestimated by the analyses of TCR breadth and depth. Vaccinees and placebo recipients showed similar non-spike TCR breadth.

Treatment specified: some 20 received Ad26.COV2.S at low or high dose, single or two shots; a few received placebo; per-sample allocation not given. Collection of samples fell on day 63 after the first vaccine or placebo injection. SARS-CoV-2 spike from the Wuhan strain was encoded by the vaccine, an Ad26 vector. The CDR3 comprises 8 residues, both ends counted. A word on this clone: The antigen remains unidentified. Without the conserved terminal phenylalanine or tryptophan, this CDR3 likely stems from a read error. The limits of the CDR3 on the DNA are not certain, so only TCRdb's listed CDR3 is given.

TCRdb's copy holds only in-frame clones and misses some; the assay was immunoSEQ multiplex PCR. The sample lists fewer than 400,000 clones, roughly 90% occurring once. The TCR was taken from a person aged 18-65 years who received the Ad26.COV2.S COVID-19 vaccine or a placebo. This sample comprised peripheral blood, obtained in a trial of Ad26.COV2.S vaccine versus placebo. J is TRBJ1-1 and V is TRBV21-1. TRBV21-1 is a pseudogene segment. The CDR3 sequence: CASSKGSR.